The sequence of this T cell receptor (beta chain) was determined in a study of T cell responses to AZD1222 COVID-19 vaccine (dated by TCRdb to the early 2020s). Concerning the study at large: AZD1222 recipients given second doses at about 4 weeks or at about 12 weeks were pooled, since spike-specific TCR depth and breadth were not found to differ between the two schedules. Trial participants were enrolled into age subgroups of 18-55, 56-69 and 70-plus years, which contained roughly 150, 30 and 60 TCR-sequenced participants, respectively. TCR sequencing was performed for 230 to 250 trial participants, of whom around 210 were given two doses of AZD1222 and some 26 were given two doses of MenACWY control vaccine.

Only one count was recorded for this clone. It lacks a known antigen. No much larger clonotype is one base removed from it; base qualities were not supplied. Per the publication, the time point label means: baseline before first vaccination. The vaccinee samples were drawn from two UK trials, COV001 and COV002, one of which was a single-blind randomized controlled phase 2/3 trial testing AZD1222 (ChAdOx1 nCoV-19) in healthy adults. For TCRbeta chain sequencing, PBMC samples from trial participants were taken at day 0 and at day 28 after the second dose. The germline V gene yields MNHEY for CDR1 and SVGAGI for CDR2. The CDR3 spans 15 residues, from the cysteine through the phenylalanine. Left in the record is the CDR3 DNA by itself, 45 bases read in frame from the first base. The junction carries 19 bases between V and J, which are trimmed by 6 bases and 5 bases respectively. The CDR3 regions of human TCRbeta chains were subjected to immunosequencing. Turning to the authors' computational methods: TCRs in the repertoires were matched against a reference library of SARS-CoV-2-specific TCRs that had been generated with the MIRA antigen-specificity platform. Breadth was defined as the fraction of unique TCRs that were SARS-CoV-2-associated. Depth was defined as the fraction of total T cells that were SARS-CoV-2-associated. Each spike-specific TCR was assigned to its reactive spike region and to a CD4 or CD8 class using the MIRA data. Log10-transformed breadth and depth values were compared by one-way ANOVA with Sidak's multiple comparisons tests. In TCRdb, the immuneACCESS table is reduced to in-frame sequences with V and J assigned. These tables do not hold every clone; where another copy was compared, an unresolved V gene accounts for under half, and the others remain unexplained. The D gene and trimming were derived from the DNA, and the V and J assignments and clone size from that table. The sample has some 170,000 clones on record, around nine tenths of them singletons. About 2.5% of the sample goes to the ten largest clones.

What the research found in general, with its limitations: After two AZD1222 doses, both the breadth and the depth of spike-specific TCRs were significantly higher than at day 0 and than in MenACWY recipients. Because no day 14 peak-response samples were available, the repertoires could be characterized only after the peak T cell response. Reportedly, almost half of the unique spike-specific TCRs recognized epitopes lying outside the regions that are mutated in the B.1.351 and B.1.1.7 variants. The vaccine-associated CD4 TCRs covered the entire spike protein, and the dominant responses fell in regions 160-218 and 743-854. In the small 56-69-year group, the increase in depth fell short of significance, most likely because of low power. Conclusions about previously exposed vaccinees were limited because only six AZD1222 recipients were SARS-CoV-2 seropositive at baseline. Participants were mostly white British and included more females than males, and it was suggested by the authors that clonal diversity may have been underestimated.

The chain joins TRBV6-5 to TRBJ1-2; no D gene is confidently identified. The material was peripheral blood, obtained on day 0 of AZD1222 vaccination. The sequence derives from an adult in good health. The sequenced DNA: TGTGCCAGCAGCCACACGAGTCGGAACTCTTATGGCTACACCTTC. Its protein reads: CASSHTSRNSYGYTF.